This T cell receptor beta chain was sequenced for a study of identical twins (dated by TCRdb to about 2016). With regard to the full study: To test whether fetal clonotypes persist, this study deep-sequenced TCR alpha and beta repertoires from monozygotic twins, from unrelated adults of various ages, and from cord blood. To rule out contamination, the twin experiments were replicated at different times with different library preparation protocols.

The library was produced with 5' RACE. Instrument on record: Illumina HiSeq 2000. Template switching added a universal primer binding site, and the final cDNA carried a unique molecular identifier that allowed TCR cDNA molecules to be counted accurately. Specific primers in the conserved constant-segment region were used to synthesize first-strand cDNA for TCR alpha and beta chains. To control for contamination, each cDNA library was double barcoded with a SMART-Mk sample barcode plus Illumina barcodes. Two successive PCR steps introduced TruSeq adapter sequences along with Illumina sample barcodes. Sequencing of the TCR alpha and beta cDNA libraries was done on the Illumina HiSeq platform using custom primers. For the original study's pipeline: Unique molecular identifiers were extracted from raw reads with MiGEC, and CDR3 positions were determined with MiXCR. For each individual, recombination models were inferred using an EM algorithm with the repgenHMM and IGoR tools. Shared clonotype analysis was performed with the tcR package in R, normalizing sharing by the product of cloneset sizes. To study raw recombination without the effects of thymic and clonal selection, out-of-frame nonproductive sequences were analyzed. In TCRdb, the public reads were trimmed at Q25 with fastp and aligned with MiXCR, with productive beta chains retained. Rows are unified per CDR3 protein, each entry keeping the most common DNA and genes. TCRdb, not the original authors, processed these V and J calls. Present in this sample are approximately 240,000 distinct CDR3 sequences, around 15% of which were seen just once. Approximately 10% of the sample belongs to the ten largest clones.

The sample holds a few counts of this clonotype. The specificity of this receptor is unknown. No base quality information exists; no much larger clone differs at one position. Every donor was a healthy Caucasian. Miltenyi CD45RO+ enrichment and human naive T-cell isolation kits were used to isolate memory (CD45RO+) and naive T cells from PBMC. The paper as a whole reports these results and caveats: Zero-insertion analyses could be partly confounded by invariant T cells such as MAIT and iNKT, though diverse VJ usage argued against such confounding for most clonotypes. Abundant cord blood beta clonotypes carried fewer insertions; young adult naive repertoires showed a weaker similar trend, while memory repertoires showed none. In monozygotic twins, out-of-frame TCR alpha sharing was systematically underestimated by recombination models, although the models agreed with sharing between unrelated individuals. A weaker excess of twin sharing was found in beta out-of-frame sequences because the signal-to-noise ratio was lowered by fewer shared sequences. Because the same donors could not be followed over many years, the conclusions depended on cross-sectional statistical analysis. Compared with coincidental sharing between unrelated individuals, out-of-frame TCR alpha sequences shared between twins had an excess of sequences with low generation probability.

The sequenced material came from memory (CD45RO+) T cells sorted from blood. In the paper's terms, the cell subset or site label means: CD45RO+ enriched T cells. This clonotype was sampled from a young woman in good health.

CDR3 loop: CASSLGIPGTTQFF. In nucleotide form, the sequence is TGCGCCAGCAGCCTCGGGATCCCCGGGACTACGCAGTTCTTC. The chain uses TRBV4-3 and TRBJ2-1; 7 bases in the middle match TRBD2. From a lookup of the germline V gene, CDR1 and CDR2 are LGHNA and YSLEER. From cysteine to phenylalanine, the CDR3 is 14 amino acids long. Of all the DNA, just the CDR3 is kept, 42 bases in frame from base 1. V and J are trimmed by 4 bases and 12 bases, and the gene matches miss 12 bases of the junction.